The 15 T cell receptor beta chains listed next were all sequenced from one sample in a study of vaccination effects on CD4 cells after COVID-19. For these receptors, no antigen is known. Profiling relied on immunoSEQ multiplex PCR, and the TCRdb table lists in-frame clones only, not all of them. The table records about 12,000 clones, around 68% of them present only once. With the ViraFEST assay, the study expanded antigen-specific CD4+ T cells using viral peptide pools, then sequenced them. Between days 9 and 10 of culture, CD4+ T cells were separated out. Participants received two doses of either the BNT162b2 or mRNA-1273 vaccine. The sample here was CD4+ T cells from PBMCs cultured with SARS-CoV-2 spike peptides, taken after COVID-19 vaccination. All receptors come from a human donor who received a COVID-19 vaccine.

The gene calls are TRBV7-9 and TRBJ1-5; 7 nucleotides line up with TRBD1. V was clipped by 0 bases and J by 2 bases; unmatched bases: 4. Germline CDR1 SEHNR, CDR2 FQNEAQ (reference sequence). The CDR3 is 16 residues long. CDR3: CASSLALGQGNQPQHF. In DNA, the CDR3 is TGTGCCAGCAGCTTAGCCCTAGGACAGGGCAATCAGCCCCAGCATTTT.

This clone has a handful of counts. This rearrangement joins TRBV29-1 to TRBJ1-1, with D possibly TRBD1 on 5 matching bases. V lost 8 bases and J lost 0, with 13 bases in between. The CDR3 is made up of 13 amino acids. Germline CDR1 and CDR2: SQVTM and ANQGSEA. This chain's CDR3 is CSTLREMNTEAFF. In DNA, the CDR3 is TGCAGCACCCTCAGGGAGATGAACACTGAAGCTTTCTTT.

This chain uses TRBV27 with TRBJ1-1, with D perhaps TRBD1 (5 bases). Trimming removed 4 bases at V and 3 bases at J, with 9 bases between. Germline loops: CDR1 MNHEY, CDR2 SMNVEV (reference sequence). The CDR3 length is 13 residues. The CDR3: CASSYQGHTEAFF. CDR3 sequence (DNA): TGTGCCAGCAGTTATCAGGGACACACTGAAGCTTTCTTT.

V is TRBV5-4 and J is TRBJ2-3; 9 bases are shared with TRBD2. Germline V CDR1 and CDR2: SGHNT, YYREEE (reference sequence). The ends lost 0 bases at V and 1 base at J; junction bases unmatched: 3. CDR3 length: 16 amino acids. CDR3 region: CASSLAASGGTDTQYF. In DNA form, the CDR3 reads TGTGCCAGCAGCTTGGCCGCTAGCGGGGGCACAGATACGCAGTATTTT. The full variable domain, completed using reference TRBV5-4 and TRBJ2-3, is ETGVTQSPTHLIKTRGQQVTLRCSSQSGHNTVSWYQQALGQGPQFIFQYYREEENGRGNFPPRFSGLQFPNYSSELNVNALELDDSALYLCASSLAASGGTDTQYFGPGTRLTVL.

There are a few counts of this clone. The rearrangement links TRBV3-1 (or the pseudogene TRBV3-2) to TRBJ2-7; D remains ambiguous. Germline values: CDR1 LGHDT, CDR2 YNNKEL (reference sequence). V was shortened by 3 bases and J by 2 bases, with 5 bases between the two germline ends. This CDR3 contains 12 residues. The CDR3 DNA follows: TGTGCCAGCAGCCAGAACGCCTACGAGCAGTACTTC. Protein sequence: CASSQNAYEQYF.

V usage is TRBV18 and J usage is TRBJ1-1, with TRBD1 as a possible D gene (5 bases). Per the germline V gene, CDR1 is KGHSH and CDR2 is LQKENI. Trimming pared 2 bases from V and 4 bases from J, leaving 11 bases between. CDR3 length equals 14 residues. CDR3 loop: CASSPDSGGTEAFF. Written as DNA, the CDR3 is TGTGCCAGCTCACCAGATAGTGGGGGCACTGAAGCTTTCTTT.

Only one count was recorded for this clone. V gene TRBV28 combines with J gene TRBJ2-5; D unresolved. In germline, CDR1 is MDHEN, CDR2 SYDVKM. The CDR3 extends over 13 amino acids. Trimming left V 6 bases short and J 0 bases short, with 8 bases between. In nucleotides, the CDR3 is TGTGCCAGCAGCCCCGGGTACCAAGAGACCCAGTACTTC. Its translation: CASSPGYQETQYF.

This chain connects TRBV29-1 to TRBJ2-2; 9 nucleotides match TRBD1. V was clipped by 4 bases and J by 8 bases; unmatched bases: 5. The CDR3 has 13 amino acids. Germline CDR1 reads SQVTM; CDR2 reads ANQGSEA. The CDR3, as DNA: TGCAGCGTTGGGACAGGGGCAACGGGGGAGCTGTTTTTT. It codes for CSVGTGATGELFF.

This chain joins TRBV30 and TRBJ2-7; unclear D gene. Trimming took 3 bases from V and 2 from J, leaving 17 bases between them. This CDR3 is 15 amino acids long. CDR1 and CDR2 from the germline V gene are GTSNPN and SVGIG (reference sequence). CDR3 in amino acids: CAWRFGGGLTYEQYF. CDR3 in DNA: TGTGCCTGGAGGTTTGGTGGCGGCCTTACCTACGAGCAGTACTTC.

This clone is categorized as medium-sized (0.01 to 0.1%). At the DNA level, this CDR3 is encoded by other sequences in the same sample as well. This chain joins TRBV3-1 (or the pseudogene TRBV3-2) and TRBJ2-7; 7 positions match TRBD2. V lost 4 bases and J lost 7; bases outside the gene matches: 10. The CDR3 length is 14 residues. CDR1 and CDR2 (germline): LGHDT, YNNKEL (reference sequence). CDR3 sequence reads: CASSPAGGRGEQYF. CDR3 DNA sequence: TGTGCCAGCAGCCCCGCGGGCGGGAGAGGGGAGCAGTACTTC.

CDR3 protein: CASRSPGSHSPLHF. The CDR3 bases are TGCGCCAGCAGGTCTCCAGGGAGCCATTCACCCCTCCACTTT. The chain carries TRBV5-1 and TRBJ1-6, with D possibly TRBD1 on 5 matching bases. Trimming took off 5 bases at V and 8 bases at J, with 14 bases between the two ends. The CDR3 is 14 residues long. Germline CDR1 SGHRS, CDR2 YFSETQ.

The chain is built from TRBV30 and TRBJ1-5; no clear D gene. Deletions cut 0 bases from V and 6 bases from J, with 9 bases between. The length of the CDR3 is 13 residues. Germline lookup yields CDR1 GTSNPN and CDR2 SVGIG (reference sequence). The CDR3 region has the DNA TGTGCCTGGAGTGTTCGGGGTGGTCAGCCCCAGCATTTT. Protein product: CAWSVRGGQPQHF. The variable domain in full, with the rest retrieved from reference TRBV30 and TRBJ1-5, is SQTIHQWPATLVQPVGSPLSLECTVEGTSNPNLYWYRQAAGRGLQLLFYSVGIGQISSEVPQNLSASRPQDRQFILSSKKLLLSDSGFYLCAWSVRGGQPQHFGDGTRLSIL.

A few counts support this clone. The chain recombines TRBV7-9 with TRBJ1-5; unclear D gene. The ends were cut back, 2 bases at V and 2 bases at J, with 10 bases in the middle. In germline, CDR1 is SEHNR, CDR2 FQNEAQ (reference sequence). The CDR3 length is 15 residues. CDR3 DNA: TGTGCCAGCAGCTTACGTGGGGATGGCAATCAGCCCCAGCATTTT. Amino acid sequence: CASSLRGDGNQPQHF.

This chain links TRBV11-2 with TRBJ1-6; no firm D call. The germline V and J ends were trimmed by 3 bases and 9 bases, with 15 bases remaining between them. The germline V gene encodes CDR1 SGHAT and CDR2 FQNNGV. This CDR3 has 15 residues. The CDR3 sequence: CASSFGTVKFSPLHF. For the CDR3, the DNA is TGTGCCAGCAGCTTTGGCACAGTTAAATTTTCACCCCTCCACTTT. Supplemented by reference TRBV11-2 and TRBJ1-6, the full variable domain reads EAGVAQSPRYKIIEKRQSVAFWCNPISGHATLYWYQQILGQGPKLLIQFQNNGVVDDSQLPKDRFSAERLKGVDSTLKIQPAKLEDSAVYLCASSFGTVKFSPLHFGNGTRLTVT.

The rearrangement uses TRBV7-2 and TRBJ2-7; the D is unclear. The CDR3 loop spans 14 amino acids. Trimming shortened V by 1 base and J by 6 bases, and 13 bases separated the two germline ends. The germline gives CDR1 SGHTA, CDR2 FQGNSA. The CDR3 reads CASSLGSWASEQYF. CDR3 nucleotides: TGTGCCAGCAGCTTAGGGAGTTGGGCTAGCGAGCAGTACTTC.